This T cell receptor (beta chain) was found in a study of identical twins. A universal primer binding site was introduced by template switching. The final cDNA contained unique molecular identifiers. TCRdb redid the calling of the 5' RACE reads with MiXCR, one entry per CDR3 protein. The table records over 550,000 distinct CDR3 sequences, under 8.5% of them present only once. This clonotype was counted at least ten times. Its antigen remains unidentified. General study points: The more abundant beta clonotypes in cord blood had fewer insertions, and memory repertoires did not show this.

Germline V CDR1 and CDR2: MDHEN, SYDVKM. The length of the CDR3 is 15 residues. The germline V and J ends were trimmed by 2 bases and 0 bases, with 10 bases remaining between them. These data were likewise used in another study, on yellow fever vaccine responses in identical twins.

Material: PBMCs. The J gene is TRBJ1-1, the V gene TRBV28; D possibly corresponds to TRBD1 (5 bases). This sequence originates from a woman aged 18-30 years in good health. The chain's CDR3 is CASSLTGTVNTEAFF. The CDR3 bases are TGTGCCAGCAGTTTAACGGGGACCGTGAACACTGAAGCTTTCTTT.